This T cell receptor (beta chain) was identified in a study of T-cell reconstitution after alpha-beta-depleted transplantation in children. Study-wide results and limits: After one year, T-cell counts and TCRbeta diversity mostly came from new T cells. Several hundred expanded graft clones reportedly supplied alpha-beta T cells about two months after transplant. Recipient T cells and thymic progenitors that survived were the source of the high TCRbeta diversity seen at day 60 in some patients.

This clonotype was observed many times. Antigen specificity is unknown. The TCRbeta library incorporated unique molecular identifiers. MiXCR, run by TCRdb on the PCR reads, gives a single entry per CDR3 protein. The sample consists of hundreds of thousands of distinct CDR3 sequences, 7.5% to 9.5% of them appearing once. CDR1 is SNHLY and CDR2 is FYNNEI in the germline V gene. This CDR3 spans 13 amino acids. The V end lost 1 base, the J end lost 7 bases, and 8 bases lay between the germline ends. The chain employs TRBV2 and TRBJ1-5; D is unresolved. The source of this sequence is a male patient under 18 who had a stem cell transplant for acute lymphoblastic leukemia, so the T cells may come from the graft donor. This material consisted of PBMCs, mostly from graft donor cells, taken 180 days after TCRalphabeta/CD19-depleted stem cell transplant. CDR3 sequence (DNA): TGTGCCAGCAGTGAAGAGTGGGCCCAGCCCCAGCATTTT. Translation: CASSEEWAQPQHF.